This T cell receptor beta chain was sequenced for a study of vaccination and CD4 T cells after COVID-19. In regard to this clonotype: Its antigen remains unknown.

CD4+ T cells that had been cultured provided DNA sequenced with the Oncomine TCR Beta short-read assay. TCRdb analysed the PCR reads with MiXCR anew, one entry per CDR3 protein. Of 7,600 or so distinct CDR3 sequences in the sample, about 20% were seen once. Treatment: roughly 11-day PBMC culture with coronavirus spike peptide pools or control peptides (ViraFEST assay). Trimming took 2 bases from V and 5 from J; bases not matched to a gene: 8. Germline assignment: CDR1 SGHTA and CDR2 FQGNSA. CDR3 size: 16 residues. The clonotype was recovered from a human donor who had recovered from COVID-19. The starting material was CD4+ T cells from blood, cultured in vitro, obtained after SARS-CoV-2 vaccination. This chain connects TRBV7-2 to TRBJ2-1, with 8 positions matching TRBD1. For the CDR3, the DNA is TGTGCCAGCAGCTTAAGGCAGGGGGCGGCTGACAATGAGCAGTTCTTC. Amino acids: CASSLRQGAADNEQFF. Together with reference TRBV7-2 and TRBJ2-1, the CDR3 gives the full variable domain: GAGVSQSPSNKVTEKGKDVELRCDPISGHTALYWYRQSLGQGLEFLIYFQGNSAPDKSGLPSDRFSAERTGGSVSTLTIQRTQQEDSAVYLCASSLRQGAADNEQFFGPGTRLTVL.